The next 10 T cell receptor beta chains were all read from a single sample in a study of Ad26.COV2.S vaccination and SARS-CoV-2 variants. The assay was immunoSEQ multiplex PCR, and TCRdb's table has in-frame clones only and misses some. The sample has 350,000 to 450,000 clones, 80% to 90% seen once. The treatment denotes: 15 to 20 received Ad26.COV2.S at low or high dose, single or two shots; about 5 received placebo; per-sample allocation not given. Collection of samples fell on day 63 after the first vaccine or placebo injection. Sequences were derived from peripheral blood, sampled in a trial of Ad26.COV2.S vaccine versus placebo. The receptor source for this set is a person between 18 and 60 years old who received the Ad26.COV2.S COVID-19 vaccine or a placebo.

The chain links TRBV19 to TRBJ1-2; maybe TRBD1 (5 bases). Trimming took 3 bases from V and 4 from J, leaving 15 bases between them. Germline V lookup: CDR1 LNHDA, CDR2 SQIVND (reference sequence). CDR3 size: 15 residues. CDR3 region: CASSIHITGTYGYTF. Here the CDR3 DNA reads TGTGCCAGTAGTATCCACATTACAGGTACCTATGGCTACACCTTC.

A remark on this clone: Compared with germline, one end of the junction differs, possibly owing to a read error. Distinct nucleotide sequences in the sample also encode this CDR3. The gene calls are TRBV29-1 and TRBJ2-7; 8 bases are a match to TRBD1. Germline V gene data show CDR1 as SQVTM and CDR2 as ANQGSEA. The CDR3 contains 12 residues. CDR3 sequence reads: CSVEGTGYEQYF. The DNA for the CDR3 is TGCAGCGTTGAGGGGACAGGCTACGAGCAGTACTTT.

The chain recombines TRBV6-5 with TRBJ2-1, with D perhaps TRBD1 (7 bases). Trimming shortened V by 9 bases and J by 6 bases, and 9 bases separated the two germline ends. This CDR3 is 11 amino acids long. Germline CDR1 and CDR2: MNHEY and SVGAGI. This CDR3 is CASQGGNEQFF. CDR3 nucleotide sequence: TGTGCCAGTCAGGGGGGCAATGAGCAGTTCTTC.

The chain employs TRBV4-1 and TRBJ1-1; D is unclear. Germline V gene data show CDR1 as MGHRA and CDR2 as YSYEKL. The CDR3 has 11 residues. With 0 bases removed from V and 7 bases from J, the gap between germline ends came to 3 bases. For the CDR3, the DNA is TGCGCCAGCAGCCAAGACCGTGAAGCTTTCTTT. Protein: CASSQDREAFF.

The genes are TRBV7-8 and TRBJ2-1; no definite D call. V shed 5 bases and J shed 8 bases, with 13 bases lying between them. The CDR3 length is 13 residues. Per the germline V gene, CDR1 is SGHVS and CDR2 is FQNEAQ. The CDR3 sequence is CASSRLLKDEQFF. The DNA for the CDR3 is TGTGCCAGCAGCCGACTTCTTAAGGATGAGCAGTTCTTC.

This clone has a handful of counts. The gene calls are TRBV28 and TRBJ2-1; 16 bases are shared with TRBD2. Trimming cost V 7 bases and J 8 bases; bases outside gene matches: 8. The CDR3 contains 16 residues. Per the germline V gene, CDR1 is MDHEN and CDR2 is SYDVKM. The DNA of the CDR3 is TGTGCCAGCACCTCGTGGGGACTAGCGGGAGGGGATGAGCAGTTCTTC. Protein product: CASTSWGLAGGDEQFF.

The chain recombines TRBV5-1 with TRBJ1-6; 7 positions match TRBD1. The CDR3 sequence is 15 residues long. V shed 4 bases and J 5 bases; nucleotides not matched to a gene: 6. In germline, CDR1 is SGHRS, CDR2 YFSETQ. CDR3 in DNA: TGCGCCAGCAGCCCGGCAGGGGGGAATAATTCACCCCTCCACTTT. It codes for CASSPAGGNNSPLHF.

The chain has TRBV7-2 and TRBJ2-7; D remains unclear. Germline lookup yields CDR1 SGHTA and CDR2 FQGNSA. Trimming took 5 bases from V and 4 from J, leaving 6 bases between them. The length of the CDR3 is 11 residues. CDR3 in amino acids: CASSLLYEQYF. The CDR3 DNA follows: TGTGCCAGCAGCCTACTTTACGAGCAGTACTTC. The entire variable domain, with the rest obtained from reference TRBV7-2 and TRBJ2-7, is as follows: GAGVSQSPSNKVTEKGKDVELRCDPISGHTALYWYRQSLGQGLEFLIYFQGNSAPDKSGLPSDRFSAERTGGSVSTLTIQRTQQEDSAVYLCASSLLYEQYFGPGTRLTVT.

V is TRBV9 and J is TRBJ1-1, with a possible D match to TRBD1 (6 bases). Germline loops: CDR1 SGDLS, CDR2 YYNGEE. V lost 0 bases and J lost 5, with 11 bases in between. This CDR3 region has 14 residues. CDR3 bases: TGTGCCAGCAGCGTAGACAGGGAGTTGACTGAAGCTTTCTTT. Its protein product is CASSVDRELTEAFF. The full variable domain, completed using reference TRBV9 and TRBJ1-1, is DSGVTQTPKHLITATGQRVTLRCSPRSGDLSVYWYQQSLDQGLQFLIQYYNGEERAKGNILERFSAQQFPDLHSELNLSSLELGDSALYFCASSVDRELTEAFFGQGTRLTVV.

V gene TRBV6-6 combines with J gene TRBJ2-7; 7 bases match TRBD1. The junction had 3 bases not matched to a gene; V was cut back by 0 bases and J by 4 bases. Germline CDR1 and CDR2: MNHNY and SVGAGI (reference sequence). The CDR3 runs 14 residues. CDR3 loop: CASSYSDRVYEQYF. For the CDR3, the DNA is TGTGCCAGCAGTTACTCTGACAGGGTGTACGAGCAGTACTTC.